This T cell receptor (beta chain) stems from a study of shared clonotypes between healthy human individuals. Terminally differentiated effector memory CD45RA+ cells were left out of the naive CD8 fraction, which was CD45RO-negative and positively selected for CCR7. Using immunoSEQ multiplex PCR, the repertoire was profiled, and TCRdb retains in-frame clones only, with some absent. The sample holds about 2 million clones; approximately 94% are singletons and the top ten take 0.9% to 1.4%. The receptor's source is a man aged 18 to 30 in good health. The specimen sequenced was naive CD8+ T cells sorted from blood.

This chain's CDR3 is CASSPRGGDYNEQFF. The DNA of the CDR3 is TGTGCCAGCAGCCCGAGGGGCGGGGATTACAATGAGCAGTTCTTC. This chain connects TRBV5-4 to TRBJ2-1; possible D gene TRBD2, 6 bases. Between the trimmed V and J ends, which lost 4 bases and 4 bases, there was a span of 15 bases. CDR1 is SGHNT and CDR2 is YYREEE in the germline V gene (reference sequence). This CDR3 contains 15 residues.